The 26 T cell receptor beta chains in this list originate from one sample, sequenced in a study of blood T cell repertoires in COVID-19. TCRdb's table, derived via immunoSEQ multiplex PCR, lists solely in-frame clones and lacks some. This repertoire shows 35,000 to 50,000 clones, about 75% found once; its top ten account for about 8.7%. The source material was peripheral blood. Receptors originate from a man in his 70s with active or convalescent COVID-19.

The table lists this clone with a few counts. The V and J genes are TRBV5-1 and TRBJ2-1; 11 nucleotides match TRBD1. Germline CDR1 and CDR2: SGHRS and YFSETQ. Trimming removed 3 bases from V and 3 bases from J; junction bases left unmatched: 2. The CDR3 spans 15 residues. The CDR3 spells CASSWGQGGYNEQFF. The CDR3 nucleotides are TGCGCCAGCAGCTGGGGACAGGGGGGCTACAATGAGCAGTTCTTC.

This chain connects TRBV19 to TRBJ2-2; D uncertain. CDR3 length: 13 amino acids. Looked up from germline, CDR1 is LNHDA and CDR2 is SQIVND (reference sequence). Trimming removed 6 bases at V and 6 bases at J, with 11 bases between. The CDR3 DNA reads as TGTGCCAGTAGCTTTATTTTGTCCGGGGAGCTGTTTTTT. The encoded protein is CASSFILSGELFF.

This chain connects TRBV5-1 to TRBJ2-3, with TRBD2 matching 12 bases. Germline CDR1 SGHRS, CDR2 YFSETQ. The CDR3 is 15 amino acids. Losses at the gene ends were 5 bases for V and 2 bases for J; bases not matched to a gene: 3. The CDR3 nucleotides read TGCGCCAGCAGTACTAGCGGGGGGTTCACAGATACGCAGTATTTT. The encoded protein is CASSTSGGFTDTQYF.

This sequence joins TRBV6-5 and TRBJ1-2, with D tentatively TRBD1 (5 bases). The CDR3 consists of 15 residues. Germline CDR1 and CDR2: MNHEY and SVGAGI. With 7 bases removed from V and 4 bases from J, the gap between germline ends came to 19 bases. Here the CDR3 reads CASIETGGSGYGYTF. As DNA, the CDR3 is TGTGCCAGCATCGAGACCGGGGGATCGGGCTATGGCTACACCTTC.

The chain carries TRBV20-1 and TRBJ2-7, with TRBD2 identical over 8 bases. CDR1 is DFQATT, CDR2 SNEGSKA, per germline (reference sequence). The J segment lost 2 bases and the V segment lost 3 bases, leaving 6 bases of the junction unmatched. There are 14 residues in the CDR3. The CDR3 region has the DNA TGCAGTGCTAGTTGGCTAGCGGGTACCTACGAGCAGTACTTC. It specifies CSASWLAGTYEQYF.

This clone has more than one count but fewer than ten. The rearrangement links TRBV11-3 to TRBJ2-7; D is possibly TRBD2 (6 bases). The CDR3 covers 14 residues. The germline V and J ends were trimmed by 5 bases and 7 bases, with 18 bases remaining between them. Germline-derived CDR1 and CDR2 are SGHNT and YENEEA. The CDR3 sequence: CASSHRRLVGEQYF. CDR3 bases: TGTGCCAGCAGCCACCGGCGACTAGTAGGTGAGCAGTACTTC.

This chain uses TRBV30 with TRBJ1-1; D remains ambiguous. Germline values: CDR1 GTSNPN, CDR2 SVGIG (reference sequence). Trimming took off 0 bases at V and 8 bases at J, with 13 bases between the two ends. This CDR3 contains 13 residues. DNA for the CDR3: TGTGCCTGGAGTGTACCACCGGTCCCCGAAGCTTTCTTT. It yields the protein CAWSVPPVPEAFF.

V gene TRBV30 combines with J gene TRBJ2-7; TRBD1 agrees at 7 bases. The trim removed 5 bases at V and 6 bases at J, leaving 7 bases unmatched. The germline V gene has CDR1 GTSNPN and CDR2 SVGIG (reference sequence). There are 12 residues in the CDR3. The CDR3 protein is CAWDRAESEQYF. DNA of the CDR3: TGTGCCTGGGACAGGGCGGAGTCCGAGCAGTACTTC.

CDR3 sequence (DNA): TGTGCCAGCAGCTTGAGGACAGTTGAAGCTTTCTTT. Protein product: CASSLRTVEAFF. This sequence joins TRBV5-6 and TRBJ1-1; tentative D call: TRBD1 (6 bases). This CDR3 contains 12 residues. Germline CDR1 reads SGHDT; CDR2 reads YYEEEE. Trimming stripped 1 base from V and 7 bases from J, with 8 bases between.

V and J are TRBV7-9 and TRBJ1-6; 8 nucleotides align to TRBD1. With 5 bases clipped from V and 9 bases from J, the junction kept 3 bases outside the gene matches. The CDR3 totals 13 residues. From germline, CDR1 is SEHNR and CDR2 FQNEAQ (reference sequence). The CDR3 loop is CASSEQGGSPLHF. The CDR3, as DNA: TGTGCCAGCAGCGAACAGGGGGGTTCACCCCTCCACTTT.

The CDR3 coding sequence is TGTGCCTGGAGTCCCCGGGAAGATCAGCCCCAGCATTTT. Translated, it gives CAWSPREDQPQHF. The V call is TRBV30, the J call TRBJ1-5; no reliable D call. The V gene lost 2 bases and the J gene lost 5 bases, with 10 bases spanning the gap. CDR1 and CDR2 from the germline V gene are GTSNPN and SVGIG (reference sequence). The CDR3 has 13 amino acids.

This chain uses TRBV7-9 with TRBJ2-3; maybe TRBD1 (5 bases). The CDR3 totals 13 residues. Trimming removed 3 bases at V and 4 bases at J, with 8 bases between. CDR1 is SEHNR, CDR2 FQNEAQ, per germline (reference sequence). CDR3 amino acids: CASSFPGSDTQYF. CDR3 in DNA: TGTGCCAGCAGCTTCCCAGGGTCAGATACGCAGTATTTT.

The chain uses TRBV4-2 and TRBJ2-5; 11 bases align to TRBD2. This CDR3 is 18 amino acids long. Germline-derived CDR1 and CDR2 are LGHNA and YNFKEQ. V lost 0 bases and J lost 1; bases outside the gene matches: 7. The chain's CDR3 is CASSQDLASGGRQETQYF. The CDR3 nucleotides read TGTGCCAGCAGCCAAGATCTCGCTAGCGGGGGGCGCCAAGAGACCCAGTACTTC.

This clone is medium-sized by share. The chain couples TRBV7-9 to TRBJ2-2, with 11 bases lining up with TRBD2. J lost 4 bases, V lost 2 bases, and 6 bases had no gene match. This CDR3 comprises 17 residues. Germline V gives CDR1 SEHNR, CDR2 FQNEAQ (reference sequence). This CDR3 is CASSLTSGGQGTGELFF. CDR3 nucleotides: TGTGCCAGCAGCTTAACTAGCGGGGGTCAAGGCACCGGGGAGCTGTTTTTT.

The chain is built from TRBV5-1 and TRBJ2-7; 12 nucleotides align to TRBD2. There are 18 residues in the CDR3. The V and J ends lost 5 bases and 2 bases, in that order; junction bases with no gene match: 14. Germline V lookup: CDR1 SGHRS, CDR2 YFSETQ. CDR3 DNA: TGCGCCAGCAGACTAAAACTAGCGGGGGGCCTAACCCCCTACGAGCAGTACTTC. This gives the protein CASRLKLAGGLTPYEQYF.

The chain employs TRBV3-1 (or the pseudogene TRBV3-2) and TRBJ1-3, with D unresolved. CDR3 length: 13 amino acids. CDR1 and CDR2 (germline): LGHDT, YNNKEL (reference sequence). V lost 11 bases and J 1 base, leaving 12 bases between the germline ends. The CDR3 sequence is CASNRASGNTIYF. CDR3 DNA sequence: TGTGCCTCCAACCGAGCTTCTGGAAACACCATATATTTT.

V is TRBV19 and J is TRBJ1-6, with no clear D. The CDR3 is 15 residues long. Germline lookup yields CDR1 LNHDA and CDR2 SQIVND (reference sequence). Trimming took off 3 bases at V and 3 bases at J, with 9 bases between the two ends. CDR3 coding DNA: TGTGCCAGTAGTATGGTGGCAGTCTATAATTCACCCCTCCACTTT. It specifies CASSMVAVYNSPLHF.

The chain joins TRBV7-2 to TRBJ2-7; 9 bases line up with TRBD1. Germline V gene data show CDR1 as SGHTA and CDR2 as FQGNSA. V dropped 9 bases and J dropped 4; count of bases not matched to a gene: 7. The CDR3 spans 13 residues. The chain's CDR3 is CASRGQGLYEQYF. The CDR3 DNA reads TGTGCCAGTAGGGGACAGGGTTTATACGAGCAGTACTTC.

J is TRBJ2-7 and V is TRBV5-6; D ambiguous. Trimming shortened V by 6 bases and J by 6 bases, and 13 bases separated the two germline ends. The CDR3 runs 12 residues. Germline loops: CDR1 SGHDT, CDR2 YYEEEE. CDR3 loop: CASTISSREQYF. Written as DNA, the CDR3 is TGTGCCAGCACCATAAGTAGTCGCGAGCAGTACTTC.

The chain carries TRBV18 and TRBJ2-3; weak D call: TRBD1 (6 bases). CDR1 is KGHSH and CDR2 is LQKENI in the germline V gene. The CDR3 has 15 residues. The V end lost 4 bases, the J end lost 3 bases, and 14 bases lay between the germline ends. CDR3 sequence (DNA): TGTGCCAGCTCACTCCACCCGGACAGTACAGATACGCAGTATTTT. Encoded protein: CASSLHPDSTDTQYF.

The rearrangement uses TRBV7-3 and TRBJ1-5; no reliable D call. Germline CDR1 is SGHTA and CDR2 is FQGTGA. The CDR3 runs to 12 residues. Deletions cut 5 bases from V and 7 bases from J, with 9 bases between. The CDR3 loop reads CASSPPGQPQHF. CDR3 nucleotide sequence: TGTGCCAGCAGCCCCCCCGGGCAGCCCCAGCATTTT.

V gene TRBV12-1 combines with J gene TRBJ1-1; the table's D call of TRBD1 was not tested on the DNA. TRBV12-1 is annotated as a pseudogene. The CDR3 consists of 18 residues. The CDR3 here is CASIYQPQVTFSNTEAFF. In DNA, the CDR3 is TGTGCCAGCATATATCAGCCCCAGGTAACCTTCTCAAACACTGAAGCTTTCTTT.

The chain combines TRBV12-3 or TRBV12-4 with TRBJ2-1, with 7 bases lining up with TRBD1. The CDR3 consists of 13 residues. V dropped 6 bases and J dropped 7; count of bases not matched to a gene: 6. CDR3 amino acids: CASRIQGWNEQFF. The DNA of the CDR3 is TGTGCCAGCAGGATACAGGGGTGGAATGAGCAGTTCTTC.

The chain uses TRBV9 and TRBJ1-1; the D gene is possibly TRBD1 (6 bases). The V and J ends lost 1 base and 1 base respectively, with 11 bases between them. Germline CDR1 is SGDLS and CDR2 is YYNGEE. CDR3 length: 15 residues. Here the CDR3 DNA reads TGTGCCAGCAGCGTAACAGGGAGCTGGAACACTGAAGCTTTCTTT. It codes for CASSVTGSWNTEAFF.

The chain has TRBV30 and TRBJ1-2; D is unclear. V was clipped by 5 bases and J by 7 bases, with 17 bases between them. CDR3 length: 13 amino acids. Germline CDR1 and CDR2: GTSNPN and SVGIG (reference sequence). The CDR3 nucleotides read TGTGCCTGGGGGGTGGTGTGGAGTTTTGGCTACACCTTC. It specifies CAWGVVWSFGYTF. Drawing the rest from reference TRBV30 and TRBJ1-2, the complete variable domain is SQTIHQWPATLVQPVGSPLSLECTVEGTSNPNLYWYRQAAGRGLQLLFYSVGIGQISSEVPQNLSASRPQDRQFILSSKKLLLSDSGFYLCAWGVVWSFGYTFGSGTRLTVV.

J is TRBJ2-7 and V is TRBV28; D remains ambiguous. Deletions cut 7 bases from V and 0 bases from J, with 10 bases between. The CDR3 is 13 amino acids. Germline V CDR1 and CDR2: MDHEN, SYDVKM. CDR3 protein: CASIGSFSYEQYF. CDR3 coding DNA: TGTGCCAGCATAGGTAGCTTCTCCTACGAGCAGTACTTC. Filled out from reference TRBV28 and TRBJ2-7, the complete variable domain reads DVKVTQSSRYLVKRTGEKVFLECVQDMDHENMFWYRQDPGLGLRLIYFSYDVKMKEKGDIPEGYSVSREKKERFSLILESASTNQTSMYLCASIGSFSYEQYFGPGTRLTVT.